This T cell receptor beta chain stems from a study of T-cell memory formation after mild COVID-19. Germline V gene sequence: CDR1 LGHNA, CDR2 YNFKEQ. V shed 2 bases and J 4 bases; nucleotides not matched to a gene: 5. CDR3 length: 15 amino acids. The table lists this clonotype with a few counts. TCRdb re-called the 5' RACE reads through MiXCR, storing one row per CDR3 protein. The sample has about 310,000 distinct CDR3 sequences; about 15% are singletons. The TCR was taken from a man between 18 and 29 years old who had mild COVID-19 (a few samples of this study predate the infection). Cell type and time point are not known. The V gene is TRBV4-2, the J gene TRBJ2-5, with 9 nucleotides matching TRBD2. Sequenced input: PBMCs or a T cell subset sorted from them (not recorded which). CDR3 in amino acids: CASSQTGTSLETQYF. The CDR3 DNA follows: TGTGCCAGCAGCCAAACCGGGACTAGCTTAGAGACCCAGTACTTC.